This TCR beta chain comes out of a study of shared clonotypes between healthy human individuals. In the study overall: There were three CD4 naive, three CD4 memory, two CD8 naive and one CD8 memory plates per donor. Study-wide results and caveats: On the whole, naive subsets had larger estimated richness than memory subsets had.

TCRdb keeps only in-frame clones here, not all; method: immunoSEQ multiplex PCR. The table shows about 2.1 million clones, with 90% to 95% occurring only once. On this clone itself: Its target is not known.

Terminally differentiated effector memory CD45RA+ cells were excluded by CCR7 positive selection of CD45RO-negative cells. All the donors were Caucasian adults who lived in Nashville, Tennessee. The receptor was isolated from a man between 18 and 35 years old in good health. Some clones in this sample may be carry-over from other donors' samples. Sequenced material: naive CD8+ T cells from PBMCs.

The CDR3 coding sequence is TGTGCCAGCAGGGGCCGTCTAGCGGGAGAAGAGACCCAGTACTTC. This sequence encodes CASRGRLAGEETQYF. V is TRBV7-3 and J is TRBJ2-5, with TRBD2 matching 10 bases. Unmatched junction bases numbered 7, after V lost 6 bases and J lost 3 bases. Germline CDR1 reads SGHTA; CDR2 reads FQGTGA. The CDR3 is 15 amino acids. The complete variable domain, with remaining parts taken from reference TRBV7-3 and TRBJ2-5, reads GAGVSQTPSNKVTEKGKYVELRCDPISGHTALYWYRQSLGQGPEFLIYFQGTGAADDSGLPNDRFFAVRPEGSVSTLKIQRTERGDSAVYLCASRGRLAGEETQYFGPGTRLLVL.